These 7 T cell receptor beta chains were sequenced from one sample in a study of response to subunit inactivated influenza vaccine. TCRdb independently ran MiXCR on the RT-PCR reads; one entry per CDR3 protein. This table holds roughly 790,000 distinct CDR3 sequences, roughly 20% found once. This specimen consisted of PBMCs from blood, obtained about 5 days after vaccination. The receptors derive from a man in his fifties or sixties who received an inactivated influenza vaccine.

Only a few counts were recorded for this clonotype. This chain connects TRBV6-5 to TRBJ1-5, with TRBD1 matching over 9 bases. Germline V lookup: CDR1 MNHEY, CDR2 SVGAGI. The CDR3 runs 17 residues. Trimming took 1 base from V and 7 from J; bases not matched to a gene: 11. The CDR3 region is CASSYYTAPGQGQPQHF. CDR3 DNA sequence: TGTGCCAGCAGTTACTATACCGCCCCGGGACAGGGCCAGCCCCAGCATTTT.

This clonotype was counted only a few times. This sequence joins TRBV7-2 and TRBJ2-5; D assignment may be TRBD1 or TRBD2 (5 bases each). The V gene lost 4 bases and the J gene lost 1 base, with 19 bases spanning the gap. The CDR3 is 17 amino acids. Germline-derived CDR1 and CDR2 are SGHTA and FQGNSA. The DNA of the CDR3 is TGTGCCAGCAGCTCCTTAGGGACCAATAATCTCCAAGAGACCCAGTACTTC. Protein product: CASSSLGTNNLQETQYF.

This clonotype was observed a handful of times. The CDR3 DNA sequence: TGCAGTGCTAGGTCTATAGCGGGAGCCCCACCTGGGGCCAACGTCCTGACTTTC. Amino acids: CSARSIAGAPPGANVLTF. The chain uses TRBV20-1 and TRBJ2-6; 9 nucleotides match TRBD2. Trimming at V came to 3 bases and at J to 2 bases, leaving 11 bases not matched to a gene. This CDR3 has 18 amino acids. From germline, CDR1 is DFQATT and CDR2 SNEGSKA (reference sequence).

This clonotype was observed a handful of times. The chain recombines TRBV7-8 with TRBJ2-1; no clear D. V was shortened by 4 bases and J by 3 bases, with 10 bases between the two germline ends. The germline gives CDR1 SGHVS, CDR2 FQNEAQ. The CDR3 sequence is 14 residues long. CDR3 region: CASSSPGHYNEQFF. CDR3 nucleotide sequence: TGTGCCAGCAGCTCCCCAGGCCACTACAATGAGCAGTTCTTC.

The chain joins TRBV30 to TRBJ2-2; 9 bases match TRBD1. This CDR3 has 13 amino acids. The germline gives CDR1 GTSNPN, CDR2 SVGIG (reference sequence). V dropped 8 bases and J dropped 4; count of bases not matched to a gene: 5. The chain's CDR3 is CAAQGAGTGELFF. CDR3 in DNA: TGTGCCGCACAGGGGGCGGGCACCGGGGAGCTGTTTTTT.

The chain is built from TRBV7-8 and TRBJ2-5, with TRBD1 matching 9 bases. Trimming took 4 bases from V and 6 from J; bases not matched to a gene: 9. CDR3 length: 15 residues. CDR1 SGHVS and CDR2 FQNEAQ come from the germline V gene. In DNA, the CDR3 is TGTGCCAGCAGCTCAGGGACAGGGAATTTAAAGACCCAGTACTTC. This sequence encodes CASSSGTGNLKTQYF.

V usage is TRBV5-4 and J usage is TRBJ2-5; 13 bases are a match to TRBD2. The CDR3 has 16 residues. Germline V gene lookup returns CDR1 SGHNT and CDR2 YYREEE (reference sequence). V lost 4 bases, J lost 2 bases, and 5 bases stayed unmatched. This CDR3 reads CASSRTSGRAQETQYF. The CDR3 DNA is TGTGCCAGCAGCCGGACTAGCGGGAGAGCACAAGAGACCCAGTACTTC. The full variable domain, completed using reference TRBV5-4 and TRBJ2-5, is ETGVTQSPTHLIKTRGQQVTLRCSSQSGHNTVSWYQQALGQGPQFIFQYYREEENGRGNFPPRFSGLQFPNYSSELNVNALELDDSALYLCASSRTSGRAQETQYFGPGTRLLVL.